Included here is one T cell receptor beta chain sequence, with context. The clone's antigen remains unknown. Nothing much larger sits one base from this clone, and base qualities are not available. Including cysteine and phenylalanine, the CDR3 has 14 amino acids. Solely the CDR3 DNA is kept, with 42 bases framed from the first base. Germline trimming amounts to 5 bases on V and 5 bases on J, with 4 as the count of junction bases outside the gene matches. The germline V gene yields SGHVS for CDR1 and FNYEAQ for CDR2. This specimen comes from a study of T cell changes during pregnancy in multiple sclerosis (dated by TCRdb to between 2018 and 2020). For the wider study: The study looked at changes in the T cell repertoire across pregnancy in women with multiple sclerosis.

The library came from the immunoSEQ multiplex PCR assay. The immuneACCESS repertoire file appears here via TCRdb, limited to in-frame rearrangements. These files lack a portion of the clones; in checked studies, under half of the deficit traces to unresolved V genes, and the cause of the others is not known. The sample contains around 96,000 clones, 85% to 95% of them found a single time. The ten top clones hold 3.5% to 4.5% of the sample. The rearranged segments are TRBV7-6 and TRBJ1-4, and 8 junctional nucleotides match TRBD1. The source was peripheral blood, collected in the first trimester of pregnancy. This sequence originates from a female donor with multiple sclerosis, enrolled in a pregnancy study. The CDR3 amino acid sequence is: CASSIRDRNEKLFF. The DNA reads TGTGCCAGCAGCATCCGGGACAGGAATGAAAAACTGTTTTTT.